This TCR beta chain is drawn from a study of CD8+CD57+ T cells in acquired aplastic anemia. Across the whole study: Sorted CD4+ and CD8+ cells gave an average of 3.2 ug of DNA.

Using genomic DNA as the template, TCR beta VDJ and CDR3 profiling was carried out. TCRdb reprocessed the reads via MiXCR and lists one record per CDR3 protein. The data show approximately 80,000 distinct CDR3 sequences, around 70% seen once. Study findings and constraints: Levels of CD8+ Simpson's diversity were not significantly distinct in patients versus controls.

About this clonotype: The target antigen is unknown.

All sequencing subjects had displayed CD8+CD57+ cell expansion on flow cytometry. The length of the CDR3 is 14 residues. The V gene end was trimmed by 3 bases and the J gene end by 3 bases; junction bases not matched to a gene: 3. Germline lookup yields CDR1 DFQATT and CDR2 SNEGSKA (reference sequence). The chain links TRBV20-1 to TRBJ1-4, with TRBD1 matching over 8 bases. The TCR sequence derives from a human donor with aplastic anemia. Sequencing was carried out using sorted CD4+, CD8+, or CD8+CD57+ T cells (not recorded which) from PBMCs. The CDR3 reads CSASRGPSNEKLFF. CDR3 DNA sequence: TGCAGTGCTAGCAGGGGGCCTTCTAATGAAAAACTGTTTTTT.